This TCR beta chain was obtained from a study of blood T cell repertoires in COVID-19. About the study: Italy, Spain and the United States were the sources of the convalescent and acute COVID-19 samples.

In the study's own analysis: Amplification of reference gene primers provided the estimated nucleated cell counts. Profiled with immunoSEQ multiplex PCR; TCRdb holds only in-frame clones, not every one. That table furnishes V, J and clone size, whereas the DNA furnished D and trimming. The sample contains under 250,000 clones, roughly 86% of which appear only once. The specimen was peripheral blood. This sequence originates from an elderly man with acute or convalescent COVID-19.

For the CDR3, the DNA is TGTGCCAGCAGCTATACAGGGGGCCTAAGCTCTGGGGCCAACGTCCTGACTTTC. Its translation: CASSYTGGLSSGANVLTF. This chain connects TRBV7-2 to TRBJ2-6; TRBD1 agrees at 9 bases. The germline gives CDR1 SGHTA, CDR2 FQGNSA. CDR3 length equals 18 residues. With 4 bases clipped from V and 0 bases from J, the junction kept 7 bases outside the gene matches. The variable domain in full, completed from reference TRBV7-2 and TRBJ2-6, reads GAGVSQSPSNKVTEKGKDVELRCDPISGHTALYWYRQSLGQGLEFLIYFQGNSAPDKSGLPSDRFSAERTGGSVSTLTIQRTQQEDSAVYLCASSYTGGLSSGANVLTFGAGSRLTVL.